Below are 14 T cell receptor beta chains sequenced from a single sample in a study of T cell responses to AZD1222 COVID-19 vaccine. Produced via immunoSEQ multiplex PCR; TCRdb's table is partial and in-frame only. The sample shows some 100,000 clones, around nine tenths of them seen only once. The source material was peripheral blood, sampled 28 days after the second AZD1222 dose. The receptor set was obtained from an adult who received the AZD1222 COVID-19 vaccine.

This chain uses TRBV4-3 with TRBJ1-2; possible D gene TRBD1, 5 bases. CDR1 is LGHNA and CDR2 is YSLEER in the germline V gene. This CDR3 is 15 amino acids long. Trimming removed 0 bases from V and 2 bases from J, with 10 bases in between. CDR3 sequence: CASSQEGRVNYGYTF. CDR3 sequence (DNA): TGCGCCAGCAGCCAAGAGGGCAGGGTGAACTATGGCTACACCTTC.

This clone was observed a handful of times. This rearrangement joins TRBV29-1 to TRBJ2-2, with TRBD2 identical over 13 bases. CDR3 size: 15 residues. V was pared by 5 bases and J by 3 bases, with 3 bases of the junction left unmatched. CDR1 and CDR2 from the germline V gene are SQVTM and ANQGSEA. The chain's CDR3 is CSVSGLAGDTGELFF. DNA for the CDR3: TGCAGCGTTTCCGGACTAGCGGGGGACACCGGGGAGCTGTTTTTT.

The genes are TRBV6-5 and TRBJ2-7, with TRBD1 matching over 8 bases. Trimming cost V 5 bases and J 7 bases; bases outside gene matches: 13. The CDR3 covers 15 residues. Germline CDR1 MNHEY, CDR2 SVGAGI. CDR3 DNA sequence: TGTGCCAGCAGTCGCGCCGGGACAGGCGGTGGAGAGCAGTACTTC. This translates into CASSRAGTGGGEQYF.

The CDR3 DNA reads TGTGCCAGTAGTATAACAGTTAACTATGGCTACACCTTC. It codes for CASSITVNYGYTF. The chain links TRBV19 to TRBJ1-2; no clear D. This CDR3 region has 13 residues. Per germline, CDR1 LNHDA and CDR2 SQIVND (reference sequence). Trimming took off 2 bases at V and 1 base at J, with 5 bases between the two ends.

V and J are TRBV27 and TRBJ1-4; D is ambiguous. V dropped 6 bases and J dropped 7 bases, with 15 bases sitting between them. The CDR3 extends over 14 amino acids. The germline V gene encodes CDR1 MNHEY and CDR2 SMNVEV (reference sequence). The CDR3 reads CASSWFPRSEKLFF. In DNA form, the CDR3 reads TGTGCCAGCAGCTGGTTCCCGAGGAGTGAAAAACTGTTTTTT.

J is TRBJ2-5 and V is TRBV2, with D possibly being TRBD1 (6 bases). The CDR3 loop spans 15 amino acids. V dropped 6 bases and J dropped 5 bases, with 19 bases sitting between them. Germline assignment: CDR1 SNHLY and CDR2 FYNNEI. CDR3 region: CASRETGMLGETQYF. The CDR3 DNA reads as TGTGCCAGCAGGGAGACAGGAATGTTGGGGGAGACCCAGTACTTC.

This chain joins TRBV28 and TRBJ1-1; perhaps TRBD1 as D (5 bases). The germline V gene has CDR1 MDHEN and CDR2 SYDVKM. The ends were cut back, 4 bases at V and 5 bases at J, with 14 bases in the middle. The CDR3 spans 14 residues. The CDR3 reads CASSSDTLVTEAFF. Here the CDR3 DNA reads TGTGCCAGCAGTTCGGACACCCTGGTGACTGAAGCTTTCTTT.

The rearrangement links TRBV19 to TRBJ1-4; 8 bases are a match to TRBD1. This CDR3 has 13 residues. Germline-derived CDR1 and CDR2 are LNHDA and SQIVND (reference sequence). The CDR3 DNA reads TGTGCAACAGGGGGACAAAGTAATGAAAAACTGTTTTTT. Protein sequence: CATGGQSNEKLFF.

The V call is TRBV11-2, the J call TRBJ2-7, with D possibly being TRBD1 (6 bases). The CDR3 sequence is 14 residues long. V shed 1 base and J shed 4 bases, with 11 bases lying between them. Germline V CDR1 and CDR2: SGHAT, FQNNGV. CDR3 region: CASSLGPGEYEQYF. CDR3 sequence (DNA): TGTGCCAGCAGCTTAGGCCCAGGGGAGTACGAGCAGTACTTC. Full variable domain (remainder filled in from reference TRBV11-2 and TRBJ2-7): EAGVAQSPRYKIIEKRQSVAFWCNPISGHATLYWYQQILGQGPKLLIQFQNNGVVDDSQLPKDRFSAERLKGVDSTLKIQPAKLEDSAVYLCASSLGPGEYEQYFGPGTRLTVT.

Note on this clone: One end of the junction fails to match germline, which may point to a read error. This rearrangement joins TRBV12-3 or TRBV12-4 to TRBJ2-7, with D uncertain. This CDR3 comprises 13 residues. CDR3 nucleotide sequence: TGTGCCAGCAGCTCCGGCCCATCCTCCGAGCAGTACTTC. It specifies CASSSGPSSEQYF.

For the CDR3, the DNA is TGTGCCAGCAGCCAAGATTCGCAGGGGGGTAATCAGCCCCAGCATTTT. Its protein product is CASSQDSQGGNQPQHF. V and J are TRBV3-1 (or the pseudogene TRBV3-2) and TRBJ1-5; 7 nucleotides agree with TRBD1. The CDR3 totals 16 residues. Germline CDR1 reads LGHDT; CDR2 reads YNNKEL (reference sequence). V shed 0 bases and J 4 bases; nucleotides not matched to a gene: 6.

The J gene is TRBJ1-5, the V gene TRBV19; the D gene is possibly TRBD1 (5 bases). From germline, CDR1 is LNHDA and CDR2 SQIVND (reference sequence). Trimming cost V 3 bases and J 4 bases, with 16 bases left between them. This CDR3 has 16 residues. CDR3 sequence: CASSIGAGRSNQPQHF. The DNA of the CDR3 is TGTGCCAGTAGTATTGGGGCAGGGAGGAGTAATCAGCCCCAGCATTTT.

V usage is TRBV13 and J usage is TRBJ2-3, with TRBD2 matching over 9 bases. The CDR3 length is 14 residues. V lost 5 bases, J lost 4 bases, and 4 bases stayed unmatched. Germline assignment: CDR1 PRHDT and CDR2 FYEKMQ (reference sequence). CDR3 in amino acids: CASSLSGGADTQYF. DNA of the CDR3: TGTGCCAGCAGCCTTAGCGGGGGCGCAGATACGCAGTATTTT.

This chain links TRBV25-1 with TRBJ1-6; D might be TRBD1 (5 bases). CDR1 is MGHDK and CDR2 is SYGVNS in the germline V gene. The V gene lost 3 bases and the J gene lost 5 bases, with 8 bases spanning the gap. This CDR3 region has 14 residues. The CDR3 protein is CASSDVGHNSPLHF. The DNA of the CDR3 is TGTGCCAGCAGTGATGTGGGACATAATTCACCCCTCCACTTT. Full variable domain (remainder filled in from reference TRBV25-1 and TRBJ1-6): EADIYQTPRYLVIGTGKKITLECSQTMGHDKMYWYQQDPGMELHLIHYSYGVNSTEKGDLSSESTVSRIRTEHFPLTLESARPSHTSQYLCASSDVGHNSPLHFGNGTRLTVT.